This TCR beta chain emerged from a study of blood T cell repertoires in COVID-19. Libraries were prepared by immunoSEQ multiplex PCR; TCRdb keeps only in-frame clonotypes and omits some of them. The data contain roughly 300,000 clones, 85% to 90% of them seen just once; the ten biggest clones take up less than 11%. The length of the CDR3 is 12 residues. Germline V gene sequence: CDR1 MGHRA, CDR2 YSYEKL. Trimming removed 5 bases from V and 3 bases from J, with 7 bases in between. Sequencing input: PBMCs or T cells enriched from blood (not recorded which). The chain recombines TRBV4-1 with TRBJ1-2; no reliable D call. This sequence originates from a woman under 30 who had recovered from COVID-19. This CDR3 is CASSNRYYGYTF. The CDR3 coding sequence is TGCGCCAGCAGCAACAGATACTATGGCTACACCTTC.